This TCR beta chain was sequenced during a study of T cell responses to AZD1222 COVID-19 vaccine. Study observations and caveats: White British people made up most donors, females outnumbered males, and clonal diversity was possibly underestimated. Spike-spanning, vaccine-associated CD4 TCRs were dominant at 160-218 and 743-854. Close to half of spike-specific TCRs reportedly recognize unmutated variant regions. Without day 14 samples, only post-peak T cell repertoires were studied.

Assay used: immunoSEQ multiplex PCR; TCRdb lists only in-frame clones, some missing. The sample comprises roughly 120,000 clones, around 89% of which are singletons, and 3.5% to 4.5% rests with the top ten. This clone came up a few times. Its antigen is not identified. The source of this sequence is an adult in good health. The sequences come from peripheral blood, collected on day 0 of AZD1222 vaccination.

Here the CDR3 DNA reads TGCGCCAGCAGCTTGGTTGGGAACACCGGGGAGCTGTTTTTT. Amino acids: CASSLVGNTGELFF. The chain combines TRBV5-1 with TRBJ2-2; no firm D call. Deletions cut 0 bases from V and 1 base from J, with 4 bases between. This CDR3 comprises 14 residues. The germline V gene has CDR1 SGHRS and CDR2 YFSETQ.